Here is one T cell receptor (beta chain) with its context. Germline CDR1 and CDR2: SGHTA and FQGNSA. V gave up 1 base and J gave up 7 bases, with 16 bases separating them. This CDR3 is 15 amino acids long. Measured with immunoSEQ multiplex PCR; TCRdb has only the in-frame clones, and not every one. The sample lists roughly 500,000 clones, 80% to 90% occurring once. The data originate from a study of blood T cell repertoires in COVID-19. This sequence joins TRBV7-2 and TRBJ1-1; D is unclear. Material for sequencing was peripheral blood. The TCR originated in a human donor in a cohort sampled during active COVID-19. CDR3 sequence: CASSLDLGGVGEAFF. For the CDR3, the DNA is TGTGCCAGCAGCTTAGACCTAGGAGGCGTGGGTGAAGCTTTCTTT.